These 27 T cell receptor beta chains were all obtained from the same sample, sequenced in a study of PD-L1 blockade in urothelial cancer. TCRdb keeps only in-frame clones here, not all; method: immunoSEQ multiplex PCR. The sample has tens of thousands of clones, roughly four fifths seen once. Time point: pretreatment peripheral blood. This sample comprised PBMCs, obtained around atezolizumab (anti-PD-L1) treatment. Receptors were obtained from an older man with urothelial cancer.

The chain is built from TRBV19 and TRBJ1-2, with D possibly TRBD1 on 5 matching bases. Germline CDR1 LNHDA, CDR2 SQIVND (reference sequence). Trimming left V 1 base short and J 1 base short, with 16 bases between. The CDR3 is 17 residues long. The CDR3 DNA reads as TGTGCCAGTAGTATAGTTTCTCGGCAGGGATATAACTATGGCTACACCTTC. Protein sequence: CASSIVSRQGYNYGYTF. The entire variable domain, with the rest obtained from reference TRBV19 and TRBJ1-2, is as follows: DGGITQSPKYLFRKEGQNVTLSCEQNLNHDAMYWYRQDPGQGLRLIYYSQIVNDFQKGDIAEGYSVSREKKESFPLTVTSAQKNPTAFYLCASSIVSRQGYNYGYTFGSGTRLTVV.

V usage is TRBV5-6 and J usage is TRBJ2-3; D is unresolved. The CDR3 consists of 13 residues. Trimming shortened V by 0 bases and J by 4 bases, and 6 bases separated the two germline ends. CDR1 is SGHDT and CDR2 is YYEEEE in the germline V gene. The CDR3: CASSLDRADTQYF. CDR3 sequence (DNA): TGTGCCAGCAGCTTGGATCGAGCAGATACGCAGTATTTT. The full variable domain, completed using reference TRBV5-6 and TRBJ2-3, is DAGVTQSPTHLIKTRGQQVTLRCSPKSGHDTVSWYQQALGQGPQFIFQYYEEEERQRGNFPDRFSGHQFPNYSSELNVNALLLGDSALYLCASSLDRADTQYFGPGTRLTVL.

This chain connects TRBV6-1 to TRBJ2-7; TRBD2 might be the D (6 bases). V shed 4 bases and J shed 7 bases, with 17 bases lying between them. CDR1 is MNHNS and CDR2 is SASEGT in the germline V gene. There are 14 residues in the CDR3. The CDR3 sequence: CASSGRVGREEQYF. The CDR3 coding sequence is TGTGCCAGCAGTGGCAGGGTAGGGCGGGAAGAGCAGTACTTC.

This chain uses TRBV7-2 with TRBJ2-3; possibly TRBD2 for D (5 bases). Germline CDR1 SGHTA, CDR2 FQGNSA. The ends were cut back, 1 base at V and 1 base at J, with 12 bases in the middle. The CDR3 is 16 residues long. The CDR3 DNA follows: TGTGCCAGCAGCTTAGGGCAGTATAGCGGCACAGATACGCAGTATTTT. Protein: CASSLGQYSGTDTQYF.

The chain employs TRBV12-5 and TRBJ2-3, with 9 bases identical to TRBD2. V shed 5 bases, J shed 0 bases, and the junction held 0 bases outside the gene matches. The CDR3 has 14 amino acids. Germline assignment: CDR1 LGHNT and CDR2 FRNRAP. CDR3 protein: CASGLAGSTDTQYF. CDR3 DNA: TGTGCTAGTGGTCTAGCGGGGAGCACAGATACGCAGTATTTT.

V is TRBV5-1 and J is TRBJ2-3, with a possible D match to TRBD2 (6 bases). Looked up from germline, CDR1 is SGHRS and CDR2 is YFSETQ. This CDR3 comprises 15 residues. Trimming cost V 0 bases and J 4 bases, with 12 bases left between them. CDR3 region: CASSLGIGGADTQYF. CDR3 DNA: TGCGCCAGCAGCTTGGGAATAGGAGGGGCAGATACGCAGTATTTT. The whole variable domain, remainder taken from reference TRBV5-1 and TRBJ2-3, is KAGVTQTPRYLIKTRGQQVTLSCSPISGHRSVSWYQQTPGQGLQFLFEYFSETQRNKGNFPGRFSGRQFSNSRSEMNVSTLELGDSALYLCASSLGIGGADTQYFGPGTRLTVL.

The chain employs TRBV27 and TRBJ2-2; 10 bases align to TRBD1. The CDR3 extends over 15 amino acids. The V and J ends lost 5 bases and 5 bases, in that order; junction bases with no gene match: 5. CDR1 is MNHEY, CDR2 SMNVEV, per germline (reference sequence). CDR3 nucleotide sequence: TGTGCCAGCAGTCCCCGGACAGGGGGAACCGGGGAGCTGTTTTTT. It codes for CASSPRTGGTGELFF.

The V gene is TRBV5-6, the J gene TRBJ2-1; D possibly corresponds to TRBD2 (6 bases). The CDR3 contains 18 residues. Trimming pared 1 base from V and 2 bases from J, leaving 19 bases between. Germline CDR1 reads SGHDT; CDR2 reads YYEEEE. CDR3 nucleotide sequence: TGTGCCAGCAGCTTGCCTCGGGGGAAGCGCGCCCCCTACAATGAGCAGTTCTTC. Its translation: CASSLPRGKRAPYNEQFF. The whole variable domain, remainder taken from reference TRBV5-6 and TRBJ2-1, is DAGVTQSPTHLIKTRGQQVTLRCSPKSGHDTVSWYQQALGQGPQFIFQYYEEEERQRGNFPDRFSGHQFPNYSSELNVNALLLGDSALYLCASSLPRGKRAPYNEQFFGPGTRLTVL.

This clone came up many times. The V gene is TRBV13, the J gene TRBJ1-1; 7 bases line up with TRBD1. CDR1 PRHDT and CDR2 FYEKMQ come from the germline V gene (reference sequence). J gave up 10 bases and V 0 bases, and 2 bases lay outside the gene matches. The CDR3 runs 12 residues. The CDR3 spells CASSLGTGRAFF. Here the CDR3 DNA reads TGTGCCAGCAGCTTAGGGACAGGGAGAGCTTTCTTT.

J is TRBJ1-1 and V is TRBV6-6; no firm D call. Trimming shortened V by 11 bases and J by 3 bases, and 16 bases separated the two germline ends. The CDR3 runs to 13 residues. The V gene's germline CDR1 is MNHNY and CDR2 SVGAGI (reference sequence). The CDR3: CALKPPEDTEAFF. CDR3 nucleotide sequence: TGTGCCCTAAAACCACCGGAGGACACTGAAGCTTTCTTT.

The V call is TRBV6-1, the J call TRBJ2-7; the D gene is possibly TRBD2 (6 bases). V was trimmed by 4 bases and J by 4 bases, leaving 17 bases between them. The CDR3 has 15 residues. Germline-derived CDR1 and CDR2 are MNHNS and SASEGT. This chain's CDR3 is CASSGPGAARYEQYF. CDR3 bases: TGTGCCAGCAGTGGACCGGGAGCCGCCCGATACGAGCAGTACTTC.

This clone has a handful of counts. This rearrangement joins TRBV29-1 to TRBJ1-5; weak D call: TRBD1 (5 bases). V shed 4 bases and J shed 4 bases, with 11 bases lying between them. Germline V CDR1 and CDR2: SQVTM, ANQGSEA. The CDR3 sequence is 13 residues long. The chain's CDR3 is CSVASSGNQPQHF. CDR3 nucleotide sequence: TGCAGCGTTGCGTCGTCAGGGAATCAGCCCCAGCATTTT. Looking up the rest from reference TRBV29-1 and TRBJ1-5 gives the full variable domain: SAVISQKPSRDICQRGTSLTIQCQVDSQVTMMFWYRQQPGQSLTLIATANQGSEATYESGFVIDKFPISRPNLTFSTLTVSNMSPEDSSIYLCSVASSGNQPQHFGDGTRLSIL.

The chain uses TRBV9 and TRBJ2-1, with TRBD2 matching 9 bases. Trimming removed 6 bases from V and 0 bases from J; junction bases left unmatched: 7. This CDR3 has 16 residues. Germline CDR1 is SGDLS and CDR2 is YYNGEE. In DNA form, the CDR3 reads TGTGCCAGCAAGGCGGGGGGGGCTACCTCCTACAATGAGCAGTTCTTC. It specifies CASKAGGATSYNEQFF.

The chain employs TRBV5-1 and TRBJ2-6; D not resolved. There are 16 residues in the CDR3. V shed 0 bases and J shed 0 bases, with 7 bases lying between them. Looked up from germline, CDR1 is SGHRS and CDR2 is YFSETQ. The CDR3 DNA reads as TGCGCCAGCAGCTTGGGGAGTCGCTCTGGGGCCAACGTCCTGACTTTC. It is translated as CASSLGSRSGANVLTF.

The V call is TRBV5-6, the J call TRBJ2-5; D is possibly TRBD2 (5 bases). The CDR3 is made up of 15 amino acids. Germline assignment: CDR1 SGHDT and CDR2 YYEEEE. Trimming left V 1 base short and J 0 bases short, with 10 bases between. CDR3 protein: CASSLSSGNQETQYF. CDR3 nucleotide sequence: TGTGCCAGCAGCTTGTCCTCGGGGAACCAAGAGACCCAGTACTTC.

The chain has TRBV9 and TRBJ1-2; D unclear. The CDR3 is 14 residues long. Germline V gene sequence: CDR1 SGDLS, CDR2 YYNGEE. Trimming took 4 bases from V and 0 from J, leaving 10 bases between them. This chain's CDR3 is CASSPRTANYGYTF. The CDR3 DNA reads TGTGCCAGCAGCCCCCGAACAGCTAACTATGGCTACACCTTC.

The rearrangement uses TRBV7-3 and TRBJ2-1; TRBD2 matches at 12 bases. V trimming: 5 bases; J trimming: 9 bases; junction bases outside the gene matches: 11. CDR1 is SGHTA and CDR2 is FQGTGA in the germline V gene. The CDR3 has 16 residues. The CDR3 protein is CASSPSGGALVFEQFF. The CDR3 DNA reads TGTGCCAGCAGCCCTAGCGGGGGGGCTTTGGTATTTGAGCAGTTCTTC.

As for this clone: Other DNA sequences in the same sample also yield this CDR3. The V gene is TRBV19, the J gene TRBJ1-1, with 7 bases matching TRBD1. Looked up from germline, CDR1 is LNHDA and CDR2 is SQIVND (reference sequence). Trimming removed 6 bases from V and 1 base from J; junction bases left unmatched: 5. The CDR3 runs 14 residues. CDR3 loop: CASSGGGWNTEAFF. The CDR3 DNA follows: TGTGCCAGTAGCGGAGGGGGCTGGAACACTGAAGCTTTCTTT.

This clone has just a few counts. The rearrangement joins TRBV7-2 to TRBJ2-5; 7 nucleotides line up with TRBD2. Looked up from germline, CDR1 is SGHTA and CDR2 is FQGNSA. V lost 4 bases and J lost 5; bases outside the gene matches: 7. CDR3 size: 14 residues. This chain's CDR3 is CASSYTAGPETQYF. DNA for the CDR3: TGTGCCAGCAGCTATACAGCGGGGCCGGAGACCCAGTACTTC.

The rearrangement links TRBV9 to TRBJ2-7; 10 bases map to TRBD1. The length of the CDR3 is 15 residues. The V segment lost 2 bases and the J segment 4 bases; nucleotides outside the gene matches: 6. Looked up from germline, CDR1 is SGDLS and CDR2 is YYNGEE. CDR3 sequence: CASSVSTGGRYEQYF. The DNA of the CDR3 is TGTGCCAGCAGCGTTTCGACAGGGGGCCGATACGAGCAGTACTTC.

This clone was picked up many times. The V call is TRBV20-1, the J call TRBJ2-1; D gene uncertain. V gave up 1 base and J gave up 9 bases, with 7 bases separating them. CDR1 is DFQATT and CDR2 is SNEGSKA in the germline V gene (reference sequence). This CDR3 region has 11 residues. The CDR3 is CSARGSGEQFF. CDR3 DNA sequence: TGCAGTGCTAGAGGGAGTGGTGAGCAGTTCTTC.

This clone came up once. Sequence at one end of the junction differs from germline and may be a read error. The rearrangement links TRBV7-7 to TRBJ2-7, with 12 bases lining up with TRBD2. The germline V gene encodes CDR1 SSHAT and CDR2 FNYEAQ (reference sequence). The CDR3 totals 14 residues. The CDR3 protein is CASSLRTSGTEQYF. CDR3 nucleotide sequence: TGTGCTAGCAGCCTTCGGACTAGCGGGACCGAGCAGTACTTC.

This clone was seen once. The genes are TRBV10-3 and TRBJ1-2; 8 bases line up with TRBD1. Unmatched junction bases numbered 6, after V lost 7 bases and J lost 2 bases. Per germline, CDR1 ENHRY and CDR2 SYGVKD. This CDR3 has 14 residues. The CDR3 reads CAITPGTGNYGYTF. In DNA form, the CDR3 reads TGTGCCATCACCCCCGGGACAGGCAACTATGGCTACACCTTC.

This clone was seen more than once but under ten times. V is TRBV4-3 and J is TRBJ1-5, with TRBD1 as a possible D gene (5 bases). Trimming pared 2 bases from V and 6 bases from J, leaving 11 bases between. The CDR3 length is 14 residues. In germline, CDR1 is LGHNA, CDR2 YSLEER. CDR3 in DNA: TGCGCCAGCAGCCAAAGTGGGAGGGGTCAGCCCCAGCATTTT. Protein: CASSQSGRGQPQHF.

The rearrangement joins TRBV9 to TRBJ1-3; TRBD1 agrees at 7 bases. Germline V lookup: CDR1 SGDLS, CDR2 YYNGEE. This CDR3 is 17 amino acids long. J lost 0 bases, V lost 5 bases, and 11 bases had no gene match. CDR3 residues: CASSSRGGQSSGNTIYF. The CDR3 nucleotides are TGTGCCAGCAGTTCCCGGGGGGGACAGAGCTCTGGAAACACCATATATTTT.

V gene TRBV19 combines with J gene TRBJ2-7; TRBD2 is a possible D gene (6 bases). CDR1 LNHDA and CDR2 SQIVND come from the germline V gene (reference sequence). V lost 1 base and J 4 bases, leaving 11 bases between the germline ends. The CDR3 loop spans 14 amino acids. In nucleotides, the CDR3 is TGTGCCAGTAGTATAGCGGGGGACGGTTACGAGCAGTACTTC. Translating it yields CASSIAGDGYEQYF.

The genes are TRBV7-2 and TRBJ2-3; no definite D call. The V end lost 4 bases, the J end lost 0 bases, and 11 bases lay between the germline ends. The germline CDR1 and CDR2 sequences are SGHTA and FQGNSA. The CDR3 is 15 residues long. The DNA of the CDR3 is TGTGCCAGCAGCTCCCCCCTAGATAGCACAGATACGCAGTATTTT. This sequence encodes CASSSPLDSTDTQYF.